This is a list of T cell receptor beta chains from one sample in a study of T cells in localized non-small cell lung cancer. This table comes from immunoSEQ multiplex PCR, and its TCRdb copy is limited to in-frame clones, with some not included. The data contain 50,000 to 75,000 clones, around nine tenths of them singletons. Sequenced here: peripheral blood, sampled before any cancer treatment. The receptors shown here come from a man aged 40 to 75 with stage I squamous cell lung carcinoma. The CDR3 runs from the conserved cysteine through the conserved F or W. The D gene is left open where the match is weak. Not all rows give a size; the values are once, few, many and, for expanded clones, a class.

J gene	D gene	V gene	clone size	CDR3 DNA	CDR3 protein
TRBJ1-4	-	TRBV6-9	-	TGTGCCAGCAGTTACGGGCAGCATAATGAAAAACTGTTTTTT	CASSYGQHNEKLFF
TRBJ2-3	-	TRBV29-1	once	TGCAGCTCAGGAGGCGCAGATACGCAGTATTTT	CSSGGADTQYF
TRBJ2-5	-	TRBV4-2	-	TGTGCCAGCAGCCCCGGGACCCAGTACTTC	CASSPGTQYF
TRBJ2-5	-	TRBV10-1	-	TGCGCCAGCGGGGCAGAACCGGGAACATGTAAAGAGACCCAGTACTTC	CASGAEPGTCKETQYF
TRBJ2-5	-	TRBV6-5	-	TGTGCCAGCAGTTACGGGCCAGGGGAAGAGACCCAGTACTTC	CASSYGPGEETQYF
TRBJ2-5	-	TRBV9	-	TGTGCCAGCAGCGTAGAACCATTCAGGGAGACCCAGTACTTC	CASSVEPFRETQYF
TRBJ2-3	-	TRBV5-5	-	TGTGCCAGCAGCTTCGAGGGGGGAGATACGCAGTATTTT	CASSFEGGDTQYF
TRBJ1-5	-	TRBV29-1	-	TGCAGCGTTGGGACCCGGGATCAGCCCCAGCATTTT	CSVGTRDQPQHF
TRBJ2-2	TRBD2	TRBV7-9	-	TGTGCCAGCAGCTCGGAAAGGTTTGGGGGGGACACCGGGGAGCTGTTTTTT	CASSSERFGGDTGELFF
TRBJ2-1	-	TRBV15	once	TGTGCCACCAGCAGCGACCTCTACAATGAGCAGTTCTTC	CATSSDLYNEQFF
TRBJ1-5	TRBD1	TRBV19	-	TGTGCCAGTAGTCTGGGTGAGGGACAGGGTGGACAGCCCCAGCATTTT	CASSLGEGQGGQPQHF
TRBJ1-3	-	TRBV7-9	-	TGTGCCAGCAGTATTCAGGGAGGCCCAAACACCATATATTTT	CASSIQGGPNTIYF
TRBJ2-7	TRBD2	TRBV28	-	TGTGCCAGCAGTTTAGGGACTAGCGGATACGAGCAGTACTTC	CASSLGTSGYEQYF
TRBJ2-7	-	TRBV4-2	-	TGTGCCAGCAGCCACCCCGAGTCCGGGACTCAGTACTTC	CASSHPESGTQYF
TRBJ2-1	-	TRBV7-2	-	TGTGCCAGCAGCTTAGGCCTGTCCTACAATGAGCAGTTCTTC	CASSLGLSYNEQFF
TRBJ1-5	-	TRBV30	-	TGTGCCTGGAGTGTAAGATTTGGATCCCCTGAGACCATAGGCTGGAGGCCCCAGCATTTT	CAWSVRFGSPETIGWRPQHF
TRBJ2-3	TRBD2	TRBV4-2	-	TGTGCCAGCAGCCCAAGGACTAGCGGGAGGGCCGTTAGCACAGATACGCAGTATTTT	CASSPRTSGRAVSTDTQYF
TRBJ1-1	TRBD1	TRBV7-2	once	TGTGCCAGCAGCTTAACCTCGGGACAGAGTGAAGCTTTCTTT	CASSLTSGQSEAFF
TRBJ1-1	TRBD1	TRBV5-4	-	TGTGCCAGCAGCCACGACAGGGGGGGATACACTGAAGCTTTCTTT	CASSHDRGGYTEAFF
TRBJ1-4	-	TRBV30	-	TGTGCCGGTGACACTGCAACTAATGAAAAACTGTTTTTT	CAGDTATNEKLFF
TRBJ2-1	-	TRBV9	-	TGTGCCAGCAGCGTAGAAGGTCACGGTTACAATGAGCAGTTCTTC	CASSVEGHGYNEQFF
TRBJ2-6	TRBD2	TRBV5-5	-	TGTGCCAGCAGCTCCGGGGGGTGGACATTGAGTGAAGCTGGGGCCAACGTCCTGACTTTC	CASSSGGWTLSEAGANVLTF
TRBJ2-3	-	TRBV5-1	-	TGCGCCAGCAGCTTGAAAGGGGCCTCCGCAGATACGCAGTATTTT	CASSLKGASADTQYF
TRBJ2-2	TRBD2	TRBV4-2	-	TGTGCCAGCAGCCAAGATACTAGCGGGCGCTCGAGAACCGGGGAGCTGTTTTTT	CASSQDTSGRSRTGELFF
TRBJ1-2	TRBD1	TRBV19	-	TGTGCCAGTATTTCTCTGGACAGGGTCAATGGCTACACCTTC	CASISLDRVNGYTF
TRBJ2-3	-	TRBV7-2	-	TGTGCCAGCAGCTTGGTGGGGACATCTAGCACAGATACGCAGTATTTT	CASSLVGTSSTDTQYF
TRBJ2-2	-	TRBV6-5	-	TGTGCCAGCAGTTACTCCTCCCCCAACGGCGGGGAGCTGTTTTTT	CASSYSSPNGGELFF
TRBJ2-7	TRBD2	TRBV7-2	-	TGTGCCAGCAGCGAGGGACTAGTCCCCTACGAGCAGTACTTC	CASSEGLVPYEQYF
TRBJ1-1	-	TRBV6-5	-	TGTGCCAGCAGGGATCTAGGACGGGGGAACACTGAAGCTTTCTTT	CASRDLGRGNTEAFF
TRBJ1-1	-	TRBV30	-	TGTGCCTGGAAACAGGGAGAGAACACTGAAGCTTTCTTT	CAWKQGENTEAFF
TRBJ2-5	-	TRBV7-2	-	TGTGCCAGCAGCTTAGGTACGACCTCGGGGGAGACCCAGTACTTC	CASSLGTTSGETQYF
TRBJ2-7	TRBD1	TRBV5-1	-	TGCGCCAGCAGCCCCCCAAATGACAGGGTTTACCACGAGCAGTACTTC	CASSPPNDRVYHEQYF
TRBJ1-2	TRBD1	TRBV28	-	TGTGCCAGCAATGACAGGGGGAGGAATGGCTACACCTTC	CASNDRGRNGYTF
TRBJ2-2	-	TRBV18	-	TGTGCCAGCTCACCACAGGGAGAAGGGCCTTACACCGGGGAGCTGTTTTTT	CASSPQGEGPYTGELFF
TRBJ2-2	-	TRBV11-2	-	TGTGCCAGCAGCCCAATAGTTTCCACCAATACCGGGGAGCTGTTTTTT	CASSPIVSTNTGELFF
TRBJ2-7	-	TRBV6-5	-	TGTGCCAGCAGTCCAGGGGACTACGAGCAGTACTTC	CASSPGDYEQYF
TRBJ2-3	TRBD1	TRBV29-1	-	TGCAGCTCGGGACAGGGCGTCCGAACAGATACGCAGTATTTT	CSSGQGVRTDTQYF
TRBJ2-1	-	TRBV9	-	TGTGCCAGCAGCCGTAATGGACTCGCGGAGGAGCAGTTCTTC	CASSRNGLAEEQFF
TRBJ2-7	-	TRBV6-5	-	TGTGCCAGCAGTTACTCGATCAGGGGATTCTACGAGCAGTACTTC	CASSYSIRGFYEQYF
TRBJ1-4	-	TRBV5-4	-	TGTGCCAGCAGCTTGATGGGCGGACCTAATGAAAAACTGTTTTTT	CASSLMGGPNEKLFF
TRBJ2-3	TRBD2	TRBV7-3	-	TGTGCCAGCAAGATAGCGGGAGACACAGATACGCAGTATTTT	CASKIAGDTDTQYF
TRBJ1-2	TRBD1	TRBV4-2	-	TGTGCCAGCAGCCAAGATCTCGGGGGGCAGGGGGAACTTGGCTACACCTTC	CASSQDLGGQGELGYTF
TRBJ1-1	-	TRBV7-2	-	TGTGCCAGCAGCTTAAGGACAGCTAACACTGAAGCTTTCTTT	CASSLRTANTEAFF
TRBJ1-1	TRBD1	TRBV10-3	-	TGTGCCATCAGTTTACAGGGGGAGACTGAAGCTTTCTTT	CAISLQGETEAFF
TRBJ2-2	-	TRBV2	-	TGTGCCAGCAGTTACACGTCCGGGGAGCTGTTTTTT	CASSYTSGELFF
TRBJ2-1	TRBD2	TRBV28	-	TGTGCCAGCAGTTCCTCTAGCGGGGGTTACAATGAGCAGTTCTTC	CASSSSSGGYNEQFF
TRBJ2-1	-	TRBV12-5	-	TGTGCTAGTGGTTTGGAACGCTACAATGAGCAGTTCTTC	CASGLERYNEQFF
TRBJ2-1	TRBD1	TRBV5-6	-	TGTGCCAGCAGCCTTGGACAGGGTTTAAACAATGAGCAGTTCTTC	CASSLGQGLNNEQFF
TRBJ2-7	TRBD1	TRBV4-1	once	TGCGCCAGCAGCCAAGGTGCCGGGACAGGGTCCTACGAGCAGTACTTC	CASSQGAGTGSYEQYF
TRBJ2-7	-	TRBV11-2	-	TGTGCCAGCAGCTTCCGGGACTCATCCTACTACGAGCAGTACTTC	CASSFRDSSYYEQYF
TRBJ1-1	TRBD1	TRBV11-2	few	TGTGCCACCGGACAGGGTACAAACACTGAAGCTTTCTTT	CATGQGTNTEAFF
TRBJ2-1	TRBD2	TRBV6-6	-	TGTGCCAGCAGTCTAGCGGGAGGGGTCGATGAGCAGTTCTTC	CASSLAGGVDEQFF